This T cell receptor (beta chain) stems from a study of early T cells in non-severe SARS-CoV-2 infection. In its sample, this clonotype was seen a few times. The germline gives CDR1 WNHNN, CDR2 SYGVQD (reference sequence). There are 13 residues in the CDR3. V was trimmed by 3 bases and J by 4 bases, leaving 7 bases between them. TCRdb reprocessed the 5' RACE reads via MiXCR and lists one record per CDR3 protein. The sample comprises more than 60,000 distinct CDR3 sequences, 9.5% to 15% of which are singletons, and roughly 2.5% rests with the top ten. The chain joins TRBV10-1 to TRBJ1-5; D gene uncertain. Sequences were derived from whole blood, sampled at baseline. This clonotype was sampled from an adult who was a healthcare worker with PCR-confirmed SARS-CoV-2 infection or an uninfected control (not recorded which). The CDR3 spells CASSDSLNQPQHF. The CDR3 DNA reads TGCGCCAGCAGTGACAGCTTAAATCAGCCCCAGCATTTT.